The 5 T cell receptor beta chains given below trace back to one sample, sequenced in a study of graft-versus-host responses after intestinal transplantation. Sequencing was performed with immunoSEQ multiplex PCR; in TCRdb, only in-frame clones are kept and a portion is missing. This table holds tens of thousands of clones, around 94% found once. This material consisted of PBMCs, taken 156 days after intestinal transplant. These receptors were collected from a human patient who received an intestinal transplant, so some T cells may come from the graft donor.

The chain recombines TRBV4-1 with TRBJ2-7; 10 nucleotides agree with TRBD2. The CDR3 is 16 residues long. V lost 0 bases, J lost 0 bases, and 2 bases stayed unmatched. Per the germline V gene, CDR1 is MGHRA and CDR2 is YSYEKL. This chain's CDR3 is CASSQDRTSGSYEQYF. CDR3 nucleotides: TGCGCCAGCAGCCAAGATAGGACTAGCGGCTCCTACGAGCAGTACTTC.

The chain carries TRBV4-1 and TRBJ2-7, with a possible D match to TRBD2 (7 bases). The germline CDR1 and CDR2 sequences are MGHRA and YSYEKL. V was clipped by 0 bases and J by 5 bases, with 11 bases between them. The CDR3 runs 14 residues. The CDR3 sequence: CASSQEGGLNEQYF. In DNA, the CDR3 is TGCGCCAGCAGCCAAGAGGGGGGGCTTAACGAGCAGTACTTC.

The rearrangement links TRBV19 to TRBJ2-5, with 8 nucleotides matching TRBD1. Matching the DNA end better, TRBJ2-7 makes the J call doubtful. The germline gives CDR1 LNHDA, CDR2 SQIVND (reference sequence). This CDR3 is built from 13 residues. The chain's CDR3 is CASSPGTGYEQYF. CDR3 sequence (DNA): TGTGCCAGTAGTCCTGGGACAGGCTACGAGCAGTACTTC.

The chain carries TRBV27 and TRBJ2-5, with 9 nucleotides matching TRBD2. The CDR3 has 22 residues. The ends lost 6 bases at V and 7 bases at J; junction bases unmatched: 33. The V gene's germline CDR1 is MNHEY and CDR2 SMNVEV (reference sequence). The CDR3 protein is CASSLLSGRYLEPWDPNGTQYF. Here the CDR3 DNA reads TGTGCCAGCAGCCTGCTGAGCGGGAGGTACCTTGAGCCCTGGGACCCTAATGGGACCCAGTACTTC.

The rearrangement uses TRBV6-5 and TRBJ2-7, with a tentative D call TRBD1 (5 bases). This CDR3 contains 12 residues. V gave up 7 bases and J gave up 2 bases, with 9 bases separating them. Germline V CDR1 and CDR2: MNHEY, SVGAGI. This CDR3 reads CASTDTTYEQYF. CDR3 sequence (DNA): TGTGCCAGCACGGACACCACCTACGAGCAGTACTTC.